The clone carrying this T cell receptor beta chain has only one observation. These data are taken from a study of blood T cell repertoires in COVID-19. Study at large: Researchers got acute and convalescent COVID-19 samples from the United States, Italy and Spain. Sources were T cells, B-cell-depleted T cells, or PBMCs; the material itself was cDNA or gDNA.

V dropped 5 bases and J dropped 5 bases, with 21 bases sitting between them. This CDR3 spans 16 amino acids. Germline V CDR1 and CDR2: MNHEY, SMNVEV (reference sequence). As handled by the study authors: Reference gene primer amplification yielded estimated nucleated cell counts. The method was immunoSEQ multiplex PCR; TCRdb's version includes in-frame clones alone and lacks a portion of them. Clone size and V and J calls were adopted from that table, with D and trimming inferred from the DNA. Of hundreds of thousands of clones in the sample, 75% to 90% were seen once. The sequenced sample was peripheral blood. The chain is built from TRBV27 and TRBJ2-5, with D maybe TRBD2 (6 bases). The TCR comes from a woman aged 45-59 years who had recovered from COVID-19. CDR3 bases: TGTGCCAGCAGTAGATCCAACGGGAGAGGCGAGGAGACCCAGTACTTC. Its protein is CASSRSNGRGEETQYF.